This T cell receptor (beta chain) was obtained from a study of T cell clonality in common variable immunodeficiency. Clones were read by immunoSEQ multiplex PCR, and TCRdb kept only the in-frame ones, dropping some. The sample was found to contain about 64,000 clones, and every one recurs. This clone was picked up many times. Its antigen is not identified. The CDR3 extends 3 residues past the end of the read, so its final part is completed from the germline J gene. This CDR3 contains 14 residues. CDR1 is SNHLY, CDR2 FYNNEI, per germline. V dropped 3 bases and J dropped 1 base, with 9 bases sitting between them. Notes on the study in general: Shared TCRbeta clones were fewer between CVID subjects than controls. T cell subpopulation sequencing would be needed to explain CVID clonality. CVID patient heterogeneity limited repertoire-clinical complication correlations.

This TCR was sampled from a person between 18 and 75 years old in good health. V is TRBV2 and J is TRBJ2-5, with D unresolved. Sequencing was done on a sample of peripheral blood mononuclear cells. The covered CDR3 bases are TGTGCCAGCAGTGAGGTCGGGTCCCAAGAGACC. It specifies CASSEVGSQET. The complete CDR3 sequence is CASSEVGSQETQYF.